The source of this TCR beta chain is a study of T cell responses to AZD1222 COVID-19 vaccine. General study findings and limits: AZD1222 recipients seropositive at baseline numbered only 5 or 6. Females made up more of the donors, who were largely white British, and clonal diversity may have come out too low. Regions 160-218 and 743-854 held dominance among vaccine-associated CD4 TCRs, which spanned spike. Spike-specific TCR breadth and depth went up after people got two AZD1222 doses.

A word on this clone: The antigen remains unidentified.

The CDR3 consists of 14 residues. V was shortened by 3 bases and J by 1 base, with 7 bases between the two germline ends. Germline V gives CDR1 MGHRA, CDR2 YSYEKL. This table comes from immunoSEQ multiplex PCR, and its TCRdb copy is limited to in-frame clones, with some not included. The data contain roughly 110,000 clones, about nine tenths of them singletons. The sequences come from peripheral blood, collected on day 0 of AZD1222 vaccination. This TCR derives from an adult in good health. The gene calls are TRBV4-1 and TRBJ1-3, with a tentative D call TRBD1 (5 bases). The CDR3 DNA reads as TGCGCCAGCAGCCAGACAGAATCTGGAAACACCATATATTTT. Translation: CASSQTESGNTIYF.